In this sample, the clone carrying this T cell receptor (beta chain) turned up a few times. Its target is not known. These data are taken from a study of T cell repertoires in cytomegalovirus infection. About the research overall: Shared public TCR beta signatures pointed to both CMV infection and a matching HLA type. Study-wide results and caveats: Predominance within the ex vivo response was attributable to HLA-C-restricted CMV-specific TCR beta clonotypes. Based on cumulative public TCR beta family frequency, carriers of CMV plus the relevant HLA were identified.

Germline assignment: CDR1 SGHTA and CDR2 FQGNSA. V lost 5 bases and J lost 4, with 12 bases in between. The CDR3 loop spans 13 amino acids. MiXCR was run by TCRdb on the reads, yielding one entry per CDR3 protein. The sample holds 150,000 or so distinct CDR3 sequences, 15% to 20% seen once. The sample taken for sequencing was CD8+ T cells from PBMCs. The chain recombines TRBV7-2 with TRBJ2-7; maybe TRBD1 (6 bases). This clonotype was sampled from a human donor in good health (CMV status not recorded). Some clones in this sample may be carry-over from other donors' samples. Written as DNA, the CDR3 is TGTGCCAGCAGCCCCCGACAGGATTACGAGCAGTACTTC. It codes for CASSPRQDYEQYF.